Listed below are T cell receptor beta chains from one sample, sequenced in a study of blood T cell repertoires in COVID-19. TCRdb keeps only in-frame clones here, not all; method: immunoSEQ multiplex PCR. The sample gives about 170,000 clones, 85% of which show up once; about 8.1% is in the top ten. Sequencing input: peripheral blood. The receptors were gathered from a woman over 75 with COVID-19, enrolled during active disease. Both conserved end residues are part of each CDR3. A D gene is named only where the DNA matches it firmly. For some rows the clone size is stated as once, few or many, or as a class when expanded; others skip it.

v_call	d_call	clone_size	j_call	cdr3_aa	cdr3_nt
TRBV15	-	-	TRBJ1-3	CATSRDRGAFSGNTIYF	TGTGCCACCAGCAGAGATCGGGGGGCCTTCTCTGGAAACACCATATATTTT
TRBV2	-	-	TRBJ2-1	CASGPSYPRFF	TGTGCCAGCGGTCCTAGCTACCCCCGGTTCTTC
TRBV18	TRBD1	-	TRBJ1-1	CASSPPTGVDAFF	TGTGCCAGCTCACCACCAACAGGGGTTGATGCTTTCTTT
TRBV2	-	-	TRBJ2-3	CASSAGQGSTDTQYF	TGTGCCAGCAGTGCGGGACAAGGGAGCACAGATACGCAGTATTTT
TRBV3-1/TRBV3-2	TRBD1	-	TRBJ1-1	CASSFATGVTEAFF	TGTGCCAGCAGCTTCGCGACAGGGGTGACTGAAGCTTTCTTT
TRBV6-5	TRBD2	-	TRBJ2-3	CASTTSGGLDTQYF	TGTGCCAGCACTACTAGCGGGGGATTGGATACGCAGTATTTT
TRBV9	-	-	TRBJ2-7	CASSVGAASSYEQYF	TGTGCCAGCAGCGTAGGGGCAGCAAGCTCCTACGAGCAGTACTTC
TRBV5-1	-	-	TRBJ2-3	CASSLLGGVSTDTQYF	TGCGCCAGCAGCTTGTTAGGCGGGGTGAGCACAGATACGCAGTATTTT
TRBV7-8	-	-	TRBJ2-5	CASSFQEEETQYF	TGTGCCAGCAGCTTTCAGGAAGAAGAGACCCAGTACTTC
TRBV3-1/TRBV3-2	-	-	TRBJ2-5	CASSQDPGKETQYF	TGTGCCAGCAGCCAAGATCCAGGGAAAGAGACCCAGTACTTC
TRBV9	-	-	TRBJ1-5	CASSVGRSNQPQHF	TGTGCCAGCAGCGTAGGGAGGAGTAATCAGCCCCAGCATTTT
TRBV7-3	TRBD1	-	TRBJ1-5	CASSLTGQGGEPQHF	TGTGCCAGCAGCTTAACCGGTCAGGGGGGTGAGCCCCAGCATTTT
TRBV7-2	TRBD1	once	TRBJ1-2	CASSPQGAYGYTF	TGTGCCAGCAGCCCCCAGGGGGCGTATGGCTACACCTTC
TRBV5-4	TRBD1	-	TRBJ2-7	CASGFPGGDEQYF	TGTGCCAGCGGATTTCCAGGGGGAGACGAGCAGTACTTC
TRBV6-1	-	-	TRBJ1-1	CASSESGWSEAFF	TGTGCCAGCAGTGAATCAGGGTGGTCTGAAGCTTTCTTT
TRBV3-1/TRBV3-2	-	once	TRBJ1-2	CASSQGQGWHTF	TGTGCCAGCAGCCAAGGGCAGGGGTGGCACACCTTC
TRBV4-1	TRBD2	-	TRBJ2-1	CASSQGPSGGANNEQFF	TGCGCCAGCAGCCAAGGACCCAGCGGGGGGGCCAACAATGAGCAGTTCTTC
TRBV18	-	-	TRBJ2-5	CASSNRQGETQYF	TGTGCCAGCTCAAACCGGCAGGGGGAGACCCAGTACTTC
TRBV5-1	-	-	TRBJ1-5	CASSLGEDQPQHF	TGCGCCAGCAGCTTGGGAGAGGATCAGCCCCAGCATTTT
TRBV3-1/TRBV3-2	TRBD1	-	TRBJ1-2	CASSPGTGGYGYTF	TGTGCCAGCAGCCCCGGGACAGGGGGCTATGGCTACACCTTC
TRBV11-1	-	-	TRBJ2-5	CASSARDKETQYF	TGTGCCAGCAGCGCCCGGGACAAAGAGACCCAGTACTTC
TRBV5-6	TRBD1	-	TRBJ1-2	CASSEAGTGFGYTF	TGTGCCAGCAGTGAGGCCGGGACAGGGTTTGGCTACACCTTC
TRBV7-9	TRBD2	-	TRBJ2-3	CASSTSGRITTGGTDTQYF	TGTGCCAGCAGCACGAGCGGGAGGATAACGACCGGGGGCACAGATACGCAGTATTTT
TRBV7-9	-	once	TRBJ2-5	CASSLGVGGETQYF	TGTGCCAGCAGCTTAGGGGTAGGGGGAGAGACCCAGTACTTC
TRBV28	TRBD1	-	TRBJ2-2	CASRSQGAPGELFF	TGTGCCAGCAGAAGCCAGGGGGCCCCGGGGGAGCTGTTTTTT
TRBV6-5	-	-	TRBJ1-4	CASRDWSGNEKLFF	TGTGCCAGCAGGGATTGGTCGGGAAATGAAAAACTGTTTTTT
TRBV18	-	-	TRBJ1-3	CASSPGRVGNTIYF	TGTGCCAGCTCACCAGGCAGGGTTGGAAACACCATATATTTT
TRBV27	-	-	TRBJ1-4	CASSFWQNEKLFF	TGTGCCAGCAGTTTTTGGCAGAATGAAAAACTGTTTTTT
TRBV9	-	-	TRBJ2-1	CASSDLPTRGGPEQFF	TGTGCCAGCAGCGACCTCCCGACTAGGGGAGGTCCTGAGCAGTTCTTC
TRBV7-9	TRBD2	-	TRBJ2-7	CASSFSSGGVYEQYF	TGTGCCAGCAGCTTCTCCAGCGGGGGGGTCTACGAGCAGTACTTC